The source of this T cell receptor (beta chain) is a study of blood T cell repertoires in COVID-19. Clones were read by immunoSEQ multiplex PCR, and TCRdb kept only the in-frame ones, dropping some. The sample shows approximately 300,000 clones, roughly 90% of them seen only once. Material: PBMCs or T cells enriched from blood (not recorded which). The TCR originated in a man aged 60-69 years who had recovered from COVID-19.

The CDR3 spells CASTTDRNYGYTF. The CDR3 nucleotides are TGTGCCAGCACCACAGACAGAAACTATGGCTACACCTTC. This chain links TRBV9 with TRBJ1-2; D might be TRBD1 (5 bases). The CDR3 is 13 amino acids. V lost 6 bases, J lost 2 bases, and 11 bases lay in between. In germline, CDR1 is SGDLS, CDR2 YYNGEE. Full variable domain (rest looked up from reference TRBV9 and TRBJ1-2): DSGVTQTPKHLITATGQRVTLRCSPRSGDLSVYWYQQSLDQGLQFLIQYYNGEERAKGNILERFSAQQFPDLHSELNLSSLELGDSALYFCASTTDRNYGYTFGSGTRLTVV.